Described below is a single TCR beta chain sequence and its context. In the original processing: Reference gene primer amplification yielded estimated nucleated cell counts. Clones were read by immunoSEQ multiplex PCR, and TCRdb kept only the in-frame ones, dropping some. The V and J calls and the clone size are those of that table, but D and trimming were determined from the DNA. The profile shows around 300,000 clones, approximately 90% of them singletons. The sample belongs to a study of blood T cell repertoires in COVID-19. Study background: There were acute and convalescent COVID-19 samples, and they came from the United States, Italy and Spain. T cells, B-cell-depleted T cells, or PBMCs provided the cDNA or gDNA that served as material.

The CDR3 extends over 15 amino acids. The germline gives CDR1 LGHDT, CDR2 YNNKEL (reference sequence). V lost 6 bases to trimming and J lost 6 bases; unmatched junction nucleotides: 7. The sample was peripheral blood. This clonotype was sampled from a woman aged 45-65 years with active or convalescent COVID-19. The rearrangement joins TRBV3-1 (or the pseudogene TRBV3-2) to TRBJ2-1, with 11 bases that match TRBD2. The CDR3: CASSAGLAAINEQFF. The CDR3 nucleotides are TGTGCCAGCAGTGCGGGACTAGCGGCTATCAATGAGCAGTTCTTC.